This record covers a single TCR beta chain. This sample is part of a study of blood T cells in healthy people across ages. Sample-barcoded 5' priming and a J-beta primer mix drove a second PCR of roughly 6 to 12 cycles. TCRdb redid the calling of the 5' RACE reads with MiXCR, one entry per CDR3 protein. The table lists about 680,000 distinct CDR3 sequences, around half of them singletons. The V end was cut by 7 bases, the J end by 3 bases, with 13 bases between. Per the germline V gene, CDR1 is MNHEY and CDR2 is SVGEGT. This CDR3 is built from 13 residues. This TCR was recovered from a woman in her sixties or seventies in good health. The chain recombines TRBV6-2 or TRBV6-3 with TRBJ2-7, with D perhaps matching TRBD2 (5 bases). The source material was blood. CDR3 in amino acids: CASTGLMYYEQYF. In nucleotides, the CDR3 is TGTGCCAGCACCGGACTCATGTACTACGAGCAGTACTTC.